The next 27 T cell receptor beta chains were all read from a single sample in a study of read filtering for tumor transcriptome and immune sequencing. The library was built from around 0.4 ug RNA with molecular barcoded adaptors for alpha/delta and beta/gamma chains. From the reads, TCRdb called clonotypes with MiXCR, one entry per CDR3 protein. The data contain about 57,000 distinct CDR3 sequences, around a fifth of them singletons. Sequencing was done on a sample of a population of CD138-negative cells sorted from bone marrow. The receptors here all came from a donor aged 40 or older with multiple myeloma.

This clonotype was seen ten or more times. The chain uses TRBV2 and TRBJ1-1; perhaps TRBD1 as D (6 bases). From germline, CDR1 is SNHLY and CDR2 FYNNEI. The germline V and J ends were trimmed by 3 bases and 5 bases, with 10 bases remaining between them. The length of the CDR3 is 13 residues. CDR3 in amino acids: CASSDLGGTEAFF. CDR3 bases: TGTGCCAGCAGTGATTTAGGGGGTACTGAAGCTTTCTTT.

This clonotype was seen at least ten times. This chain links TRBV7-2 with TRBJ2-1, with 9 bases fitting TRBD1. The CDR3 is 17 residues long. Germline V lookup: CDR1 SGHTA, CDR2 FQGNSA. Trimming at V came to 2 bases and at J to 0 bases, leaving 5 bases not matched to a gene. CDR3 residues: CASSLFSGQGSYNEQFF. DNA for the CDR3: TGTGCCAGCAGCTTATTCTCGGGACAGGGCTCCTACAATGAGCAGTTCTTC.

This clonotype was recorded many times. CDR3 residues: CASSARTGTLEQYF. The DNA for the CDR3 is TGTGCCAGCAGTGCTCGGACAGGCACCCTCGAGCAGTACTTC. The chain combines TRBV6-1 with TRBJ2-7; the match to TRBD1 covers 7 bases. The length of the CDR3 is 14 residues. V shed 4 bases and J 6 bases; nucleotides not matched to a gene: 9. The germline V gene encodes CDR1 MNHNS and CDR2 SASEGT.

A few counts support this clonotype. This may come from a read error, since a much larger clone is one base off. V is TRBV14 and J is TRBJ2-2; the match to TRBD1 covers 7 bases. The CDR3 extends over 17 amino acids. Germline lookup yields CDR1 SGHDN and CDR2 FVKESK. J gave up 2 bases and V 4 bases, and 10 bases lay outside the gene matches. The CDR3 loop is CASSLRVRQGNTGELFF. The DNA for the CDR3 is TGTGCCAGCAGCCTTCGTGTGCGACAGGGAAACACCGGGGAGCTGTTTTTT.

In regard to this clonotype: A much larger clone is a single base away; this may be a read error. The CDR3 DNA is TGCGCCAGCAGCCCGGGGGCTATAACAGCTACGCAGTATTTT. Translating gives CASSPGAITATQYF. The V gene is TRBV10-2, the J gene TRBJ2-3; the D call may be TRBD1 or TRBD2 (6 bases each). CDR1 WSHSY and CDR2 SAAADI come from the germline V gene. This CDR3 has 14 residues.

This clonotype was counted many times. The chain combines TRBV5-1 with TRBJ2-1; the match to TRBD1 covers 7 bases. From germline, CDR1 is SGHRS and CDR2 YFSETQ. J gave up 4 bases and V 1 base, and 8 bases lay outside the gene matches. This CDR3 has 16 residues. This chain's CDR3 is CASSLFGTDLYNEQFF. The CDR3 nucleotides are TGCGCCAGCAGCTTGTTTGGGACAGATCTTTACAATGAGCAGTTCTTC. The whole variable domain, remainder taken from reference TRBV5-1 and TRBJ2-1, is KAGVTQTPRYLIKTRGQQVTLSCSPISGHRSVSWYQQTPGQGLQFLFEYFSETQRNKGNFPGRFSGRQFSNSRSEMNVSTLELGDSALYLCASSLFGTDLYNEQFFGPGTRLTVL.

This clonotype was counted at least ten times. The rearrangement joins TRBV29-1 to TRBJ2-2; 9 bases agree with TRBD1. V was pared by 6 bases and J by 1 base, with 3 bases of the junction left unmatched. The CDR3 is 14 residues long. Germline lookup yields CDR1 SQVTM and CDR2 ANQGSEA. The CDR3 nucleotides read TGCAGCGTCCAGGGACAGGGGAACACCGGGGAGCTGTTTTTT. Its translation: CSVQGQGNTGELFF.

This clonotype came up many times. The rearrangement uses TRBV11-2 and TRBJ2-3, with 8 nucleotides matching TRBD2. Trimming took 0 bases from V and 6 from J; bases not matched to a gene: 5. This CDR3 spans 15 amino acids. Germline loops: CDR1 SGHAT, CDR2 FQNNGV. CDR3 DNA sequence: TGTGCCAGCAGCTTAGACGGGGGGGCCCCGGATACGCAGTATTTT. Translating it yields CASSLDGGAPDTQYF.

V is TRBV30 and J is TRBJ2-5, with unresolved D. Germline values: CDR1 GTSNPN, CDR2 SVGIG (reference sequence). With 3 bases removed from V and 3 bases from J, the gap between germline ends came to 14 bases. This CDR3 is 14 amino acids long. The CDR3, as DNA: TGTGCCTGGAGCCGCGGAAATAGAGAAGAGACCCAGTACTTC. It yields the protein CAWSRGNREETQYF.

This clonotype was seen ten or more times. The rearrangement uses TRBV5-1 and TRBJ2-5, with TRBD2 matching 11 bases. J was trimmed by 1 base and V by 4 bases; bases with no gene match: 6. The CDR3 sequence is 16 residues long. Germline values: CDR1 SGHRS, CDR2 YFSETQ. CDR3 amino acids: CASSPRTSGPQETQYF. The CDR3 region has the DNA TGCGCCAGCAGCCCTAGGACTAGCGGGCCCCAAGAGACCCAGTACTTC.

This clonotype appeared many times. This sequence joins TRBV5-1 and TRBJ2-1, with D perhaps matching TRBD1 or TRBD2 (5 bases each). This CDR3 contains 14 residues. Per the germline V gene, CDR1 is SGHRS and CDR2 is YFSETQ. The V end lost 4 bases, the J end lost 15 bases, and 23 bases lay between the germline ends. This chain's CDR3 is CASSGGDERPRRFF. Written as DNA, the CDR3 is TGCGCCAGCAGCGGGGGTGATGAGCGACCGAGGCGGTTCTTC.

This clonotype was seen only a few times. The chain links TRBV28 to TRBJ2-7; no clear D gene. Germline V gene data show CDR1 as MDHEN and CDR2 as SYDVKM. V lost 6 bases to trimming and J lost 0 bases, with 6 bases between them. This CDR3 comprises 12 residues. CDR3 protein: CASRPNSYEQYF. DNA of the CDR3: TGTGCCAGCAGACCTAACTCCTACGAGCAGTACTTC.

This clonotype was observed once. This chain joins TRBV7-3 and TRBJ1-1; weak D call: TRBD1 (5 bases). CDR1 and CDR2 from the germline V gene are SGHTA and FQGTGA. The CDR3 contains 14 residues. V was pared by 5 bases and J by 6 bases, with 16 bases between. The CDR3 coding sequence is TGTGCCAGCAGCGCCCGGCAGGGAGTCGCTGAAGCTTTCTTT. Translation: CASSARQGVAEAFF. The full variable domain, completed using reference TRBV7-3 and TRBJ1-1, is GAGVSQTPSNKVTEKGKYVELRCDPISGHTALYWYRQSLGQGPEFLIYFQGTGAADDSGLPNDRFFAVRPEGSVSTLKIQRTERGDSAVYLCASSARQGVAEAFFGQGTRLTVV.

This clonotype has at least ten counts. The chain employs TRBV6-2 or TRBV6-3 and TRBJ1-1; TRBD1 might be the D (6 bases). There are 12 residues in the CDR3. V lost 8 bases and J lost 1, with 8 bases in between. From germline, CDR1 is MNHEY and CDR2 SVGEGT. The CDR3, as DNA: TGTGCCAGCGGACAGAAGAACACTGAAGCTTTCTTT. This translates into CASGQKNTEAFF.

Many counts were recorded for this clonotype. This sequence joins TRBV7-6 and TRBJ1-6, with 7 bases that match TRBD1. This CDR3 region has 15 residues. V lost 0 bases and J lost 9; bases outside the gene matches: 5. Germline CDR1 SGHVS, CDR2 FNYEAQ. CDR3: CASSLAATGVSPLHF. The CDR3 DNA follows: TGTGCCAGCAGCTTAGCGGCAACAGGGGTTTCACCCCTCCACTTT.

This clonotype was recorded at least ten times. V and J are TRBV28 and TRBJ1-6; perhaps TRBD1 as D (5 bases). CDR1 MDHEN and CDR2 SYDVKM come from the germline V gene. The CDR3 contains 12 residues. Trimming shortened V by 1 base and J by 14 bases, and 9 bases separated the two germline ends. The CDR3 DNA is TGTGCCAGCAGTTTATTCGGGACGTCCCTCCACTTT. This encodes CASSLFGTSLHF. Together with reference TRBV28 and TRBJ1-6, the CDR3 gives the full variable domain: DVKVTQSSRYLVKRTGEKVFLECVQDMDHENMFWYRQDPGLGLRLIYFSYDVKMKEKGDIPEGYSVSREKKERFSLILESASTNQTSMYLCASSLFGTSLHFGNGTRLTVT.

This clonotype has at least ten counts. CDR3 bases: TGTGCCAGCAGTGATTCCTACGAGCAGTACTTC. Translating it yields CASSDSYEQYF. This rearrangement joins TRBV25-1 to TRBJ2-7, with unresolved D. This CDR3 has 11 residues. Germline CDR1 reads MGHDK; CDR2 reads SYGVNS. The V gene lost 3 bases and the J gene lost 1 base, with 1 base spanning the gap.

This clonotype came up many times. This sequence joins TRBV5-1 and TRBJ1-5; D possibly corresponds to TRBD1 (5 bases). V shed 0 bases and J shed 8 bases, with 12 bases lying between them. The CDR3 has 14 residues. Germline CDR1 is SGHRS and CDR2 is YFSETQ. CDR3 sequence reads: CASSLGQGNEPQHF. The DNA of the CDR3 is TGCGCCAGCAGCTTGGGGCAGGGAAACGAGCCCCAGCATTTT. Drawing the rest from reference TRBV5-1 and TRBJ1-5, the complete variable domain is KAGVTQTPRYLIKTRGQQVTLSCSPISGHRSVSWYQQTPGQGLQFLFEYFSETQRNKGNFPGRFSGRQFSNSRSEMNVSTLELGDSALYLCASSLGQGNEPQHFGDGTRLSIL.

J is TRBJ2-3 and V is TRBV7-2; unclear D gene. Germline CDR1 reads SGHTA; CDR2 reads FQGNSA. This CDR3 is built from 15 residues. The ends were cut back, 2 bases at V and 4 bases at J, with 13 bases in the middle. In DNA form, the CDR3 reads TGTGCCAGCAGCTTAAGGCCCGCGGTGGCAGATACGCAGTATTTT. It codes for CASSLRPAVADTQYF. The whole variable domain, filled in from reference TRBV7-2 and TRBJ2-3, reads GAGVSQSPSNKVTEKGKDVELRCDPISGHTALYWYRQSLGQGLEFLIYFQGNSAPDKSGLPSDRFSAERTGGSVSTLTIQRTQQEDSAVYLCASSLRPAVADTQYFGPGTRLTVL.

There are many counts of this clonotype. The rearrangement links TRBV2 to TRBJ2-5; D is unresolved. Looked up from germline, CDR1 is SNHLY and CDR2 is FYNNEI. The V end was cut by 10 bases, the J end by 5 bases, with 11 bases between. This CDR3 has 11 amino acids. CDR3 DNA sequence: TGTGCCACAAAACAAGGGGAGACCCAGTACTTC. This gives the protein CATKQGETQYF.

A word on this clonotype: It may be a read error: a sequence one base away is much more abundant. J is TRBJ1-4 and V is TRBV6-1, with TRBD1 identical over 7 bases. Germline CDR1 and CDR2: MNHNS and SASEGT. V shed 10 bases, J shed 8 bases, and the junction held 10 bases outside the gene matches. The CDR3 length is 13 residues. CDR3 nucleotides: TGTGCCACATTGAACAGGGGCAAAGAAAAACTGTTTTTT. This gives the protein CATLNRGKEKLFF.

The chain uses TRBV20-1 and TRBJ2-7, with D maybe TRBD1 (6 bases). CDR3 length: 16 residues. V lost 0 bases and J lost 6, with 21 bases in between. The germline V gene has CDR1 DFQATT and CDR2 SNEGSKA (reference sequence). CDR3 in DNA: TGCAGTGCTAGAGATCAAATAGGTGACAGGATCCTCGAGCAGTACTTC. It yields the protein CSARDQIGDRILEQYF.

This clonotype was detected many times. This chain joins TRBV5-1 and TRBJ2-7; tentative D call: TRBD2 (6 bases). This CDR3 comprises 12 residues. CDR1 and CDR2 from the germline V gene are SGHRS and YFSETQ. V was clipped by 6 bases and J by 3 bases, with 10 bases between them. The CDR3, as DNA: TGCGCCAGCAACTCGGAGGGCTACGAGCAGTACTTC. It translates to CASNSEGYEQYF.

V usage is TRBV9 and J usage is TRBJ2-7; no definite D call. The CDR3 loop spans 13 amino acids. Germline CDR1 reads SGDLS; CDR2 reads YYNGEE. Trimming pared 4 bases from V and 7 bases from J, leaving 15 bases between. The CDR3 DNA reads as TGTGCCAGCAGCCTCATGTCGGGTGATGAGCAGTACTTC. It encodes CASSLMSGDEQYF.

This clonotype was seen a handful of times. The rearrangement joins TRBV5-1 to TRBJ2-3; D might be TRBD2 (5 bases). Germline values: CDR1 SGHRS, CDR2 YFSETQ. The CDR3 is 15 residues long. Trimming removed 0 bases from V and 4 bases from J, with 12 bases in between. CDR3 in amino acids: CASSLGLAGADTQYF. CDR3 DNA sequence: TGCGCCAGCAGCTTGGGGCTAGCCGGCGCAGATACGCAGTATTTT. The complete variable domain, with remaining parts taken from reference TRBV5-1 and TRBJ2-3, reads KAGVTQTPRYLIKTRGQQVTLSCSPISGHRSVSWYQQTPGQGLQFLFEYFSETQRNKGNFPGRFSGRQFSNSRSEMNVSTLELGDSALYLCASSLGLAGADTQYFGPGTRLTVL.

This clonotype was seen repeatedly, ten times or more. The V call is TRBV4-1, the J call TRBJ2-3; TRBD2 is a possible D gene (5 bases). The V gene's germline CDR1 is MGHRA and CDR2 YSYEKL. This CDR3 is 13 amino acids long. V was pared by 4 bases and J by 5 bases, with 10 bases between. CDR3 DNA: TGCGCCAGCAGCCTACGAGAGGGAGATACGCAGTATTTT. This codes for CASSLREGDTQYF.

This clonotype showed up many times. The chain carries TRBV11-2 and TRBJ2-5; unclear D gene. Looked up from germline, CDR1 is SGHAT and CDR2 is FQNNGV. This CDR3 has 12 residues. The germline V and J ends were trimmed by 1 base and 3 bases, with 3 bases remaining between them. The CDR3 protein is CASSLAKETQYF. The CDR3 coding sequence is TGTGCCAGCAGCTTAGCCAAAGAGACCCAGTACTTC.